One and the same sample provided the 27 T cell receptor beta chains below, sequenced in a study of blood T cells in healthy people across ages. A second PCR, run for roughly 7 to 11 cycles, used a sample-barcoded 5' primer plus a J-beta primer mix. TCRdb independently ran MiXCR on the 5' RACE reads; one entry per CDR3 protein. The data contain 1.5 million to 2 million distinct CDR3 sequences, about 28% of them seen just once; the ten biggest clones take up about 7.7%. Sequences were obtained from blood. These TCRs come from a woman aged 25-40 years in good health.

On this clonotype: At one end, the junction sequence differs from germline, possibly due to a read error. V gene TRBV10-3 combines with J gene TRBJ2-1; 12 nucleotides match TRBD2. The length of the CDR3 is 20 residues. Germline assignment: CDR1 ENHRY and CDR2 SYGVKD. CDR3 sequence: CAISGLLRRLAGVSFGEQCF. In nucleotides, the CDR3 is TGTGCCATCAGTGGCCTACTACGCAGACTAGCGGGAGTAAGTTTTGGTGAGCAGTGCTTC.

As concerns this clonotype: A much larger clone differs from this one at a single base, so this may be a read error. V and J are TRBV9 and TRBJ1-5; the D is unclear. The CDR3 extends over 15 amino acids. V shed 4 bases and J shed 0 bases, with 11 bases lying between them. The germline V gene has CDR1 SGDLS and CDR2 YYNGEE. CDR3: CASSLHGLSNQPQHF. The CDR3 region has the DNA TGTGCCAGCAGCCTCCACGGGCTTAGCAATCAGCCCCAGCATTTT.

There are many counts of this clonotype. The J gene is TRBJ2-7, the V gene TRBV12-3 or TRBV12-4; 7 bases map to TRBD1. V was pared by 4 bases and J by 6 bases, with 6 bases of the junction left unmatched. The CDR3 extends over 13 amino acids. The CDR3 bases are TGTGCCAGCAGTTCAGGACAGGCTCGCGAGCAGTACTTC. Translating it yields CASSSGQAREQYF.

Comment on this clonotype: It may be a read error: a sequence one base away is much more abundant. The genes are TRBV7-9 and TRBJ2-5; either TRBD1 or TRBD2 may supply D (5 bases each). The DNA end is a closer match to TRBJ2-7, so the J assignment may be wrong. Germline V gene sequence: CDR1 SEHNR, CDR2 FQNEAQ (reference sequence). CDR3 length: 14 residues. This chain's CDR3 is CASSCGPGPYEQYF. The CDR3 DNA reads as TGTGCCAGCAGCTGCGGGCCAGGGCCCTACGAGCAGTACTTC.

This clonotype was observed at least ten times. This chain joins TRBV5-1 and TRBJ2-4, with 10 positions matching TRBD1. CDR1 is SGHRS and CDR2 is YFSETQ in the germline V gene. The CDR3 length is 15 residues. After removal of 0 bases from V and 9 bases from J, the junction contained 6 bases not matched to a gene. The CDR3 nucleotides read TGCGCCAGCAGCTTGGAGGGACAGGGGAGATTCATTCAGTACTTC. Translating gives CASSLEGQGRFIQYF.

A few counts support this clonotype. The chain links TRBV20-1 to TRBJ2-3, with 7 bases identical to TRBD2. Germline V gene sequence: CDR1 DFQATT, CDR2 SNEGSKA (reference sequence). The junction had 2 bases not matched to a gene; V was cut back by 2 bases and J by 0 bases. This CDR3 region has 14 residues. The CDR3 region has the DNA TGCAGTGCTAGAAGCGGGGTGAGCACAGATACGCAGTATTTT. Its translation: CSARSGVSTDTQYF.

This clonotype was detected many times. The gene calls are TRBV28 and TRBJ2-1, with D perhaps matching TRBD2 (7 bases). Germline V CDR1 and CDR2: MDHEN, SYDVKM. The CDR3 spans 14 residues. Trimming shortened V by 7 bases and J by 10 bases, and 20 bases separated the two germline ends. CDR3 nucleotides: TGTGCCAGCACCCTCAGGTTGGGGGGGCGCGAGCAGTTCTTC. Its protein is CASTLRLGGREQFF.

This clonotype turned up a few times. The J gene is TRBJ2-5, the V gene TRBV7-9, with D possibly matching TRBD2 (6 bases). The CDR3 is 16 amino acids. Looked up from germline, CDR1 is SEHNR and CDR2 is FQNEAQ (reference sequence). Trimming stripped 5 bases from V and 1 base from J, with 17 bases between. The CDR3 here is CASSPSATVPQETQYF. For the CDR3, the DNA is TGTGCCAGCAGCCCTAGCGCCACGGTTCCCCAAGAGACCCAGTACTTC.

This clonotype was seen a few times. J is TRBJ1-2 and V is TRBV29-1; the D gene is possibly TRBD1 (5 bases). This CDR3 has 13 amino acids. CDR1 is SQVTM and CDR2 is ANQGSEA in the germline V gene. V lost 3 bases and J lost 4, with 12 bases in between. CDR3 in amino acids: CSVEGGLAYGYTF. The CDR3 DNA follows: TGCAGCGTTGAGGGGGGTCTGGCCTATGGCTACACCTTC.

Regarding this clonotype: A much more abundant neighbour one base away suggests this may be a read error. The rearrangement joins TRBV7-2 to TRBJ1-2; D possibly corresponds to TRBD1 (6 bases). From germline, CDR1 is SGHTA and CDR2 FQGNSA. The CDR3 totals 13 residues. CDR3 protein: CASSEGLGAGHTF. As DNA, the CDR3 is TGTGCCAGCAGCGAAGGGTTGGGGGCTGGCCACACCTTC.

This clonotype occurred many times. The CDR3 protein is CASSPLGGYEQYF. The CDR3 nucleotides are TGTGCCAGCAGTCCCCTCGGGGGCTACGAGCAGTACTTC. V gene TRBV7-3 combines with J gene TRBJ2-7, with D possibly matching TRBD2 (6 bases). Trimming removed 6 bases from V and 3 bases from J, with 12 bases in between. In germline, CDR1 is SGHTA, CDR2 FQGTGA. The CDR3 has 13 residues.

This clonotype was seen ten or more times. This chain connects TRBV7-2 to TRBJ2-5; 8 nucleotides align to TRBD1. From germline, CDR1 is SGHTA and CDR2 FQGNSA. Germline trimming cut 4 bases from V and 4 bases from J; bases unmatched to any gene: 5. The CDR3 consists of 14 residues. The chain's CDR3 is CASSWSQGAETQYF. The CDR3 DNA follows: TGTGCCAGCAGCTGGAGTCAGGGGGCAGAGACCCAGTACTTC.

The chain employs TRBV6-2 or TRBV6-3 and TRBJ2-1, with D unclear. The CDR3 has 13 amino acids. V lost 0 bases and J lost 8, with 8 bases in between. In germline, CDR1 is MNHEY, CDR2 SVGEGT. CDR3 in amino acids: CASSYSMAHEQFF. CDR3 coding DNA: TGTGCCAGCAGTTACTCGATGGCACATGAGCAGTTCTTC.

This clonotype was counted a few times. The chain uses TRBV12-5 and TRBJ1-5, with 7 positions matching TRBD1. Germline-derived CDR1 and CDR2 are LGHNT and FRNRAP. Trimming took 4 bases from V and 0 from J; bases not matched to a gene: 15. The CDR3 extends over 19 amino acids. In nucleotides, the CDR3 is TGTGCTAGTGGTTCAGCTAGGACAGGAGAAGTATATAGCAATCAGCCCCAGCATTTT. Amino acids: CASGSARTGEVYSNQPQHF.

With respect to this clonotype: At one of its ends the junction is not consistent with the germline gene, which may arise from a read error. The chain is built from TRBV19 and TRBJ1-6; the D is unclear. The CDR3 length is 15 residues. Looked up from germline, CDR1 is LNHDA and CDR2 is SQIVND (reference sequence). CDR3 sequence (DNA): TGTGCCAGTACCGGACCCCAGAGTTATAATTCACCCCTCTACTTT. This translates into CASTGPQSYNSPLYF.

This clonotype was recorded a few times. The V call is TRBV18, the J call TRBJ2-1; unclear D gene. In germline, CDR1 is KGHSH, CDR2 LQKENI. Trimming left V 1 base short and J 8 bases short, with 6 bases between. The CDR3 has 12 amino acids. As DNA, the CDR3 is TGTGCCAGCTCACCACTTGTCGATGAGCAGTTCTTC. Protein product: CASSPLVDEQFF.

This clonotype has ten or more counts. The chain couples TRBV6-1 to TRBJ2-5; 8 positions match TRBD2. The CDR3 covers 14 residues. Losses at the gene ends were 2 bases for V and 4 bases for J; bases not matched to a gene: 3. Germline CDR1 is MNHNS and CDR2 is SASEGT. The CDR3 loop reads CASSELAGGETQYF. Here the CDR3 DNA reads TGTGCCAGCAGTGAACTGGCGGGGGGAGAGACCCAGTACTTC.

This clonotype came up a few times. The V call is TRBV29-1, the J call TRBJ1-5; 7 bases map to TRBD1. The V gene end was trimmed by 3 bases and the J gene end by 3 bases; junction bases not matched to a gene: 2. Germline loops: CDR1 SQVTM, CDR2 ANQGSEA. The length of the CDR3 is 13 residues. CDR3 residues: CSVEQGDNQPQHF. As DNA, the CDR3 is TGCAGCGTTGAGCAGGGGGACAATCAGCCCCAGCATTTT.

The table lists this clonotype with many counts. The chain carries TRBV29-1 and TRBJ1-2; 7 positions agree with TRBD1. The junction had 5 bases not matched to a gene; V was cut back by 0 bases and J by 7 bases. Germline CDR1 and CDR2: SQVTM and ANQGSEA. CDR3 length: 13 residues. The CDR3 loop reads CSVEDTGDGGYTF. CDR3 sequence (DNA): TGCAGCGTTGAAGATACAGGGGACGGTGGCTACACCTTC.

This clonotype was seen repeatedly, ten times or more. The rearrangement uses TRBV7-6 and TRBJ2-1, with D perhaps TRBD2 (5 bases). V was pared by 4 bases and J by 6 bases, with 13 bases between. This CDR3 region has 14 residues. Germline V gene data show CDR1 as SGHVS and CDR2 as FNYEAQ. The CDR3 protein is CASSYSGVRNEQFF. In DNA, the CDR3 is TGTGCCAGCAGCTACTCCGGGGTCCGCAATGAGCAGTTCTTC.

This clonotype was found many times. This chain connects TRBV10-3 to TRBJ2-1; D possibly corresponds to TRBD2 (5 bases). Deletions cut 7 bases from V and 8 bases from J, with 9 bases between. The CDR3 runs 11 residues. CDR1 and CDR2 (germline): ENHRY, SYGVKD. CDR3 protein: CAIKRVDEQFF. CDR3 nucleotide sequence: TGTGCCATCAAGAGGGTAGATGAGCAGTTCTTC.

This clonotype was detected only a few times. CDR3 in amino acids: CASSSRARSDTQYF. The CDR3 DNA follows: TGTGCCAGCAGTTCCCGGGCCCGCTCGGATACGCAGTATTTT. The J gene is TRBJ2-3, the V gene TRBV12-3 or TRBV12-4; D remains ambiguous. There are 14 residues in the CDR3. Trimming pared 4 bases from V and 6 bases from J, leaving 14 bases between.

The table lists this clonotype with many counts. The chain couples TRBV29-1 to TRBJ2-1; D is unclear. This CDR3 is 11 amino acids long. Trimming took 4 bases from V and 5 from J, leaving 6 bases between them. Per germline, CDR1 SQVTM and CDR2 ANQGSEA. The CDR3 coding sequence is TGCAGCGTTGGTAGGGACAATGAGCAGTTCTTC. This codes for CSVGRDNEQFF.

The CDR3 bases are TGTGCCAGCAGTGGAGGACAGGGAGAGGGTCAGCCCCAGCATTTT. Translating gives CASSGGQGEGQPQHF. The genes are TRBV6-1 and TRBJ1-5; 8 bases align to TRBD1. CDR1 and CDR2 from the germline V gene are MNHNS and SASEGT. This CDR3 contains 15 residues. Trimming cost V 4 bases and J 6 bases; bases outside gene matches: 8.

This clonotype was counted a few times. This chain joins TRBV5-1 and TRBJ2-1; the match to TRBD2 covers 9 bases. V dropped 0 bases and J dropped 5; count of bases not matched to a gene: 3. Germline-derived CDR1 and CDR2 are SGHRS and YFSETQ. The CDR3 runs to 15 residues. This chain's CDR3 is CASSLDLAGHNEQFF. CDR3 in DNA: TGCGCCAGCAGCTTGGATCTAGCGGGGCACAATGAGCAGTTCTTC. The full variable domain, rest sourced from reference TRBV5-1 and TRBJ2-1, is KAGVTQTPRYLIKTRGQQVTLSCSPISGHRSVSWYQQTPGQGLQFLFEYFSETQRNKGNFPGRFSGRQFSNSRSEMNVSTLELGDSALYLCASSLDLAGHNEQFFGPGTRLTVL.

This chain joins TRBV12-3 or TRBV12-4 and TRBJ1-2; D is unclear. V was shortened by 6 bases and J by 4 bases, with 18 bases between the two germline ends. This CDR3 region has 15 residues. Here the CDR3 reads CASSRPSEGVYGYTF. The CDR3 DNA follows: TGTGCCAGCAGCCGCCCTTCGGAGGGCGTCTATGGCTACACCTTC.

The chain is built from TRBV24-1 and TRBJ2-1; 9 bases are shared with TRBD1. With the DNA end fitting TRBJ2-7 better, the J assignment may be wrong. The CDR3 spans 17 residues. The germline V gene encodes CDR1 KGHDR and CDR2 SFDVKD. The CDR3 here is CATSDASGTGSYNEQYF. For the CDR3, the DNA is TGTGCCACCAGTGATGCGTCCGGGACAGGGTCCTACAATGAGCAGTACTTC.